This T cell receptor beta chain was recorded in a study of T-cell reconstitution after alpha-beta-depleted transplantation in children. Overall study results and limits: After transplant, high TCRbeta diversity at day 60 in some patients arose from surviving recipient T cells and thymic progenitors. Counts and diversity of T cells one year after transplant came mostly from newly produced T cells.

Many counts were recorded for this clonotype. Its antigen remains unknown. The TCRbeta library incorporated unique molecular identifiers. TCRdb used MiXCR to reprocess the PCR reads, holding one entry per CDR3 protein. Of roughly 280,000 distinct CDR3 sequences listed, around a tenth are singletons. The material sequenced was peripheral blood, taken 180 days after TCRalphabeta/CD19-depleted stem cell transplant. This sequence originates from a male patient between 2 and 10 years old who had a stem cell transplant for chronic granulomatous disease, so the T cells may come from the graft donor.

The CDR3 DNA reads TGCAGTGCTAGAGACTTCCGGACTACCCAAGAGACCCAGTACTTC. Its protein is CSARDFRTTQETQYF. V and J are TRBV20-1 and TRBJ2-5; D possibly corresponds to TRBD2 (6 bases). V gave up 0 bases and J gave up 1 base, with 12 bases separating them. Per the germline V gene, CDR1 is DFQATT and CDR2 is SNEGSKA (reference sequence). The CDR3 has 15 residues.